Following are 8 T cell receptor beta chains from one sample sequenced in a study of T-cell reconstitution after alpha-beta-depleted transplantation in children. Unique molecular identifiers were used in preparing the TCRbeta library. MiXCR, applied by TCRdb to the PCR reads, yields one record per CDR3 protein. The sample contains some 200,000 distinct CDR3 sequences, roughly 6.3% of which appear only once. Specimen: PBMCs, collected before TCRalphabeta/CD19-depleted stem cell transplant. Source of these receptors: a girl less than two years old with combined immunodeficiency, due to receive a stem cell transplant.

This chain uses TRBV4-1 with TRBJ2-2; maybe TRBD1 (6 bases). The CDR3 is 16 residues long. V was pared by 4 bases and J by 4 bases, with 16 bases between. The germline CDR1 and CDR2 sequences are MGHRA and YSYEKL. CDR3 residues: CASSREPGHPTGELFF. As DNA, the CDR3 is TGCGCCAGCAGCCGAGAACCGGGACACCCCACCGGGGAGCTGTTTTTT.

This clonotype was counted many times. The CDR3 here is CASSQVRRGGAYNEQFF. The CDR3 region has the DNA TGCGCCAGCAGCCAAGTTAGGCGCGGAGGGGCCTACAATGAGCAGTTCTTC. The V gene is TRBV4-3, the J gene TRBJ2-1; D is possibly TRBD2 (6 bases). This CDR3 has 17 residues. Between the trimmed V and J ends, which lost 1 base and 2 bases, there was a span of 15 bases. CDR1 is LGHNA and CDR2 is YSLEER in the germline V gene.

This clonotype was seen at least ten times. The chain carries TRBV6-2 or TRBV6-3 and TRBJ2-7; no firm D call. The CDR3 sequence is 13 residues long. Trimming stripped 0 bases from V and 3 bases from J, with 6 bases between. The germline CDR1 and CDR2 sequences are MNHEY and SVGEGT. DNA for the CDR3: TGTGCCAGCAGTTACTCTTCGTTCTACGAGCAGTACTTC. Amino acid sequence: CASSYSSFYEQYF.

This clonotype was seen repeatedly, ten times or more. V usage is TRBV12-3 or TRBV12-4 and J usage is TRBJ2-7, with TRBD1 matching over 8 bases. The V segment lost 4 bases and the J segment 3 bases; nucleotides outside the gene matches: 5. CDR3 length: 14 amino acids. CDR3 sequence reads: CASSYGTGGYEQYF. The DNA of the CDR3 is TGTGCCAGCAGTTACGGGACAGGAGGCTACGAGCAGTACTTC.

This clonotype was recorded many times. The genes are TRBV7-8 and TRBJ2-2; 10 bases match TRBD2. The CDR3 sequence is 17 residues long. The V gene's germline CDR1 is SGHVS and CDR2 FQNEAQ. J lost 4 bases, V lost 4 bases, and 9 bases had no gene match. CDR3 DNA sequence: TGTGCCAGCAGCTCGTTTACTAGCGGGATGTTCACCGGGGAGCTGTTTTTT. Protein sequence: CASSSFTSGMFTGELFF.

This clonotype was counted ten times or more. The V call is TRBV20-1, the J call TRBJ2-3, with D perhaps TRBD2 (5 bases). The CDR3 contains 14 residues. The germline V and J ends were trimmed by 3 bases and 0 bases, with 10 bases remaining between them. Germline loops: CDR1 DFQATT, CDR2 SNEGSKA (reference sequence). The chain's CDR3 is CSASPGLSTDTQYF. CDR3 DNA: TGCAGTGCTAGCCCTGGACTCAGCACAGATACGCAGTATTTT.

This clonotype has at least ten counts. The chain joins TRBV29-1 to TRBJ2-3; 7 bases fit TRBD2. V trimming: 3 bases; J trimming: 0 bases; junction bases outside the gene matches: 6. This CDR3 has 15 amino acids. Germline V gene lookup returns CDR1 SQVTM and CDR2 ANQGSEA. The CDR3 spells CSVDPSGPSTDTQYF. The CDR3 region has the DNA TGCAGCGTTGATCCTAGCGGTCCTAGCACAGATACGCAGTATTTT.

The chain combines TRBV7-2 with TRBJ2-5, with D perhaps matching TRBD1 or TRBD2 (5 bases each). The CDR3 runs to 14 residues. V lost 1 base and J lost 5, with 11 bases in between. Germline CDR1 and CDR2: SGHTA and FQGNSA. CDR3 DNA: TGTGCCAGCAGCTTAGTTTCGGGGCGGGAGACCCAGTACTTC. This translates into CASSLVSGRETQYF.